The 9 T cell receptor beta chains presented below share a single source sample, sequenced in a study of blood T cell repertoires in COVID-19. Some clones are missing from TCRdb's copy, which holds only in-frame ones; the method was immunoSEQ multiplex PCR. This sample has roughly 79,000 clones; 65% to 85% occur once, and the top ten carry over 5.5%. Sequences were obtained from peripheral blood. These TCRs come from a man aged 55 to 70 with active or convalescent COVID-19.

This clone was seen more than once but under ten times. The CDR3 coding sequence is TGTGCCAGCAGTGAAGAGGTCTCCCGGAGTGGCTACACCTTC. This codes for CASSEEVSRSGYTF. The chain employs TRBV2 and TRBJ1-2; D is unclear. The CDR3 is made up of 14 amino acids. V was shortened by 1 base and J by 7 bases, with 13 bases between the two germline ends. CDR1 is SNHLY, CDR2 FYNNEI, per germline. The full variable domain, in which reference TRBV2 and TRBJ1-2 provide the parts outside the CDR3, is EPEVTQTPSHQVTQMGQEVILRCVPISNHLYFYWYRQILGQKVEFLVSFYNNEISEKSEIFDDQFSVERPDGSNFTLKIRSTKLEDSAMYFCASSEEVSRSGYTFGSGTRLTVV.

This CDR3 reads CASSYSASGGWDEQFF. For the CDR3, the DNA is TGTGCCAGCAGTTACTCGGCCAGCGGGGGATGGGATGAGCAGTTCTTC. The chain combines TRBV6-5 with TRBJ2-1, with 8 bases identical to TRBD2. The germline V gene has CDR1 MNHEY and CDR2 SVGAGI. CDR3 length equals 16 residues. J lost 8 bases, V lost 0 bases, and 9 bases had no gene match.

The rearrangement joins TRBV6-2 or TRBV6-3 to TRBJ1-1, with D tentatively TRBD1 (6 bases). The CDR3 has 14 residues. Trimming removed 5 bases from V and 2 bases from J, with 12 bases in between. Germline-derived CDR1 and CDR2 are MNHEY and SVGEGT. DNA for the CDR3: TGTGCCAGCAGTCCCCGGGGGGCCAACACTGAAGCTTTCTTT. It specifies CASSPRGANTEAFF.

As DNA, the CDR3 is TGTGCCAGCAGTCCGAGACAGGGGATCGGCTACACCTTC. This codes for CASSPRQGIGYTF. This rearrangement joins TRBV6-2 or TRBV6-3 to TRBJ1-2, with 8 positions matching TRBD1. The length of the CDR3 is 13 residues. V lost 5 bases and J lost 8; bases outside the gene matches: 7. The germline CDR1 and CDR2 sequences are MNHEY and SVGEGT.

This clone was counted a few times. Additional DNA sequences in this sample encode the identical CDR3. V and J are TRBV18 and TRBJ2-7; 8 bases are a match to TRBD1. Germline CDR1 and CDR2: KGHSH and LQKENI. The J segment lost 2 bases and the V segment lost 6 bases, leaving 6 bases of the junction unmatched. The length of the CDR3 is 14 residues. The CDR3: CASSPRQGTYEQYF. The CDR3 DNA sequence: TGTGCCAGCTCCCCTCGACAGGGGACCTACGAGCAGTACTTC.

CDR3 protein: CASSPPSWDSNSPLHF. The CDR3 DNA reads as TGTGCCAGCAGCCCGCCGAGTTGGGACAGTAATTCACCCCTCCACTTT. The chain couples TRBV9 to TRBJ1-6; 7 bases line up with TRBD1. Looked up from germline, CDR1 is SGDLS and CDR2 is YYNGEE. V was clipped by 4 bases and J by 6 bases; unmatched bases: 10. The CDR3 loop spans 16 amino acids. The variable domain in full, completed from reference TRBV9 and TRBJ1-6, reads DSGVTQTPKHLITATGQRVTLRCSPRSGDLSVYWYQQSLDQGLQFLIQYYNGEERAKGNILERFSAQQFPDLHSELNLSSLELGDSALYFCASSPPSWDSNSPLHFGNGTRLTVT.

The chain combines TRBV19 with TRBJ1-2; 8 nucleotides agree with TRBD1. Germline assignment: CDR1 LNHDA and CDR2 SQIVND (reference sequence). The CDR3 has 15 amino acids. The CDR3 DNA follows: TGTGCTTGCAGGTGGGGGACAGGCCAACCCTATGGCTACACCTTC. The encoded protein is CACRWGTGQPYGYTF.

The genes are TRBV7-9 and TRBJ2-1; 12 bases match TRBD2. The germline CDR1 and CDR2 sequences are SEHNR and FQNEAQ (reference sequence). Germline trimming cut 3 bases from V and 0 bases from J; bases unmatched to any gene: 9. This CDR3 is 19 amino acids long. CDR3 coding DNA: TGTGCCAGCAGCTTTAACCAGCTAGCGGGGGGGCCCTCCTACAATGAGCAGTTCTTC. Its translation is CASSFNQLAGGPSYNEQFF.

V gene TRBV19 combines with J gene TRBJ1-5; D is possibly TRBD1 (6 bases). Per germline, CDR1 LNHDA and CDR2 SQIVND (reference sequence). This CDR3 comprises 14 residues. Trimming shortened V by 9 bases and J by 0 bases, and 12 bases separated the two germline ends. The CDR3 loop reads CASQQGGSNQPQHF. As DNA, the CDR3 is TGTGCCAGCCAGCAAGGGGGTAGCAATCAGCCCCAGCATTTT.